Presented here are 22 T cell receptor beta chains from one specimen sequenced in a study of blood T cell repertoires in COVID-19. Measured with immunoSEQ multiplex PCR; TCRdb has only the in-frame clones, and not every one. Of around 260,000 clones listed, about 86% are singletons. Material: peripheral blood. The receptors shown here come from a man between 18 and 29 years old with active or convalescent COVID-19.

The V and J genes are TRBV7-9 and TRBJ2-2; tentatively, D is TRBD1 (5 bases). The CDR3 length is 17 residues. V lost 1 base and J 4 bases, leaving 16 bases between the germline ends. The germline CDR1 and CDR2 sequences are SEHNR and FQNEAQ (reference sequence). The DNA of the CDR3 is TGTGCCAGCAGCTTAGGAACAGACAGCGAGTCCACCGGGGAGCTGTTTTTT. Residues: CASSLGTDSESTGELFF. Using reference TRBV7-9 and TRBJ2-2 for the parts outside the CDR3, the full variable domain is DTGVSQNPRHKITKRGQNVTFRCDPISEHNRLYWYRQTLGQGPEFLTYFQNEAQLEKSRLLSDRFSAERPKGSFSTLEIQRTEQGDSAMYLCASSLGTDSESTGELFFGEGSRLTVL.

A single count supports this clone. The chain uses TRBV6-5 and TRBJ1-1, with D unresolved. The germline CDR1 and CDR2 sequences are MNHEY and SVGAGI. The V end lost 4 bases, the J end lost 1 base, and 4 bases lay between the germline ends. The CDR3 length is 12 residues. The CDR3 here is CASSLRNTEAFF. The DNA for the CDR3 is TGTGCCAGCAGTTTGAGGAACACTGAAGCTTTCTTT.

The chain is built from TRBV7-3 and TRBJ2-1, with TRBD1 identical over 8 bases. The germline gives CDR1 SGHTA, CDR2 FQGTGA. This CDR3 region has 15 residues. Losses at the gene ends were 3 bases for V and 8 bases for J; bases not matched to a gene: 9. The CDR3 nucleotides read TGTGCCAGCAGCTTTGGACAGGGAGATAGAGATGAGCAGTTCTTC. Protein product: CASSFGQGDRDEQFF.

This clone occurred once. V is TRBV10-1 and J is TRBJ1-6; 9 bases are a match to TRBD1. The V gene end was trimmed by 2 bases and the J gene end by 10 bases; junction bases not matched to a gene: 12. CDR1 WNHNN and CDR2 SYGVQD come from the germline V gene (reference sequence). The CDR3 is 17 residues long. CDR3 coding DNA: TGCGCCAGCAGTGAGATGACGGGACAGGGACATGAATCACCCCTCCACTTT. It translates to CASSEMTGQGHESPLHF.

The J gene is TRBJ2-3, the V gene TRBV11-2, with 9 bases fitting TRBD1. The CDR3 length is 15 residues. V lost 8 bases to trimming and J lost 4 bases; unmatched junction nucleotides: 10. The germline V gene has CDR1 SGHAT and CDR2 FQNNGV. CDR3 protein: CASAYRRQGADTQYF. In DNA, the CDR3 is TGTGCCAGCGCCTACCGTCGACAGGGGGCAGATACGCAGTATTTT.

The chain couples TRBV4-2 to TRBJ2-2; tentatively, D is TRBD2 (6 bases). The germline V and J ends were trimmed by 0 bases and 6 bases, with 11 bases remaining between them. The CDR3 length is 15 residues. Germline V gives CDR1 LGHNA, CDR2 YNFKEQ. CDR3 region: CASSQDRTGAGELFF. In DNA, the CDR3 is TGTGCCAGCAGCCAAGATAGGACGGGAGCCGGGGAGCTGTTTTTT.

The chain joins TRBV24-1 to TRBJ2-7, with 8 bases fitting TRBD1. V lost 3 bases, J lost 3 bases, and 6 bases stayed unmatched. The CDR3 is made up of 15 amino acids. Per the germline V gene, CDR1 is KGHDR and CDR2 is SFDVKD. DNA of the CDR3: TGTGCCACCAGTGATCGGGACAGGCCCAACTACGAGCAGTACTTC. Protein: CATSDRDRPNYEQYF.

This clone was picked up a small number of times. The chain recombines TRBV12-3 or TRBV12-4 with TRBJ1-2; tentative D call: TRBD1 (6 bases). This CDR3 contains 12 residues. V dropped 4 bases and J dropped 3 bases, with 6 bases sitting between them. The CDR3 region is CASSSGDYGYTF. In nucleotides, the CDR3 is TGTGCCAGCAGTTCAGGGGACTATGGCTACACCTTC.

The J gene is TRBJ2-2, the V gene TRBV10-3; no clear D. The CDR3 runs to 16 residues. The V end was cut by 3 bases, the J end by 2 bases, with 13 bases between. The germline CDR1 and CDR2 sequences are ENHRY and SYGVKD. The CDR3 DNA sequence: TGTGCCATCAGTGATTTCGGCCGAGGCAACACCGGGGAGCTGTTTTTT. The encoded protein is CAISDFGRGNTGELFF.

V gene TRBV6-5 combines with J gene TRBJ1-2; tentative D call: TRBD1 (5 bases). Germline CDR1 MNHEY, CDR2 SVGAGI. The CDR3 length is 12 residues. The V and J ends lost 7 bases and 5 bases respectively, with 11 bases between them. CDR3 sequence: CASMGGGYGYTF. DNA for the CDR3: TGTGCCAGCATGGGCGGGGGATATGGCTACACCTTC.

This chain joins TRBV9 and TRBJ1-1; D perhaps matches TRBD1 (6 bases). The CDR3 has 14 residues. Trimming cost V 4 bases and J 3 bases, with 13 bases left between them. CDR1 and CDR2 from the germline V gene are SGDLS and YYNGEE. CDR3 bases: TGTGCCAGCAGCCCGAGAGGGGGGGACACTGAAGCTTTCTTT. This gives the protein CASSPRGGDTEAFF.

This clone was recorded a few times. The V and J genes are TRBV7-3 and TRBJ2-1, with TRBD1 identical over 9 bases. This CDR3 is 15 amino acids long. The V gene's germline CDR1 is SGHTA and CDR2 FQGTGA. V shed 5 bases, J shed 7 bases, and the junction held 9 bases outside the gene matches. The CDR3 DNA reads TGTGCCAGCAGCCTGGGACAGGGCGACAGAAATGAGCAGTTCTTC. It is translated as CASSLGQGDRNEQFF.

The genes are TRBV5-6 and TRBJ1-3, with a tentative D call TRBD1 (6 bases). This CDR3 region has 15 residues. Trimming shortened V by 3 bases and J by 0 bases, and 10 bases separated the two germline ends. CDR1 is SGHDT, CDR2 YYEEEE, per germline. DNA of the CDR3: TGTGCCAGCAGCTCAGACAGGTTCTCTGGAAACACCATATATTTT. Its protein product is CASSSDRFSGNTIYF. Combining the CDR3 with reference TRBV5-6 and TRBJ1-3 gives the whole variable domain DAGVTQSPTHLIKTRGQQVTLRCSPKSGHDTVSWYQQALGQGPQFIFQYYEEEERQRGNFPDRFSGHQFPNYSSELNVNALLLGDSALYLCASSSDRFSGNTIYFGEGSWLTVV.

This chain links TRBV28 with TRBJ1-1; D is undetermined. Trimming pared 6 bases from V and 11 bases from J, leaving 16 bases between. From germline, CDR1 is MDHEN and CDR2 SYDVKM. The CDR3 contains 12 residues. The CDR3 protein is CASRPAPGRAFF. As DNA, the CDR3 is TGTGCCAGCAGACCGGCCCCCGGCAGGGCTTTCTTT.

CDR3 DNA sequence: TGTGCCAGCAGTCATAAGGACAGGGGGCTGTTTGAGCAGTTCTTC. Protein product: CASSHKDRGLFEQFF. V and J are TRBV7-6 and TRBJ2-1; TRBD1 agrees at 11 bases. The CDR3 runs to 15 residues. CDR1 and CDR2 (germline): SGHVS, FNYEAQ. V was clipped by 6 bases and J by 9 bases; unmatched bases: 10.

The rearrangement joins TRBV4-1 to TRBJ2-5; D might be TRBD2 (5 bases). The CDR3 contains 16 residues. The germline CDR1 and CDR2 sequences are MGHRA and YSYEKL. V lost 1 base and J lost 2, with 14 bases in between. CDR3 coding DNA: TGCGCCAGCAGCCAAGGGGAGTTATTAGCTCAAGAGACCCAGTACTTC. It codes for CASSQGELLAQETQYF.

The chain has TRBV28 and TRBJ2-6; tentatively, D is TRBD1 (6 bases). CDR3 length: 15 amino acids. With 8 bases removed from V and 3 bases from J, the gap between germline ends came to 14 bases. Germline CDR1 MDHEN, CDR2 SYDVKM. The CDR3 reads CASGSETGGANVLTF. Written as DNA, the CDR3 is TGTGCCAGCGGGTCCGAGACAGGTGGGGCCAACGTCCTGACTTTC.

This clone was found once. This rearrangement joins TRBV7-2 to TRBJ2-4; 7 bases align to TRBD1. The junction had 6 bases not matched to a gene; V was cut back by 5 bases and J by 2 bases. Germline V gene sequence: CDR1 SGHTA, CDR2 FQGNSA. The CDR3 runs to 15 residues. As DNA, the CDR3 is TGTGCCAGCAGCCTTTACAGGGGCTCCAAAAACATTCAGTACTTC. The encoded protein is CASSLYRGSKNIQYF.

This chain uses TRBV11-2 with TRBJ2-7; 7 nucleotides align to TRBD2. The junction had 9 bases not matched to a gene; V was cut back by 5 bases and J by 2 bases. The CDR3 has 15 residues. Germline CDR1 and CDR2: SGHAT and FQNNGV. The CDR3 DNA sequence: TGTGCCAGCAGCCCTCGCGGGACTACTACCTACGAGCAGTACTTC. It translates to CASSPRGTTTYEQYF.

The CDR3 region has the DNA TGTGCCAGTAGTGATGGACAGGGGTATTCACCCCTCCACTTT. It translates to CASSDGQGYSPLHF. V is TRBV19 and J is TRBJ1-6, with 9 bases identical to TRBD1. This CDR3 has 14 amino acids. V dropped 5 bases and J dropped 8; count of bases not matched to a gene: 4. CDR1 and CDR2 from the germline V gene are LNHDA and SQIVND (reference sequence).

V gene TRBV28 combines with J gene TRBJ1-5; no clear D gene. The CDR3 consists of 14 residues. V was pared by 5 bases and J by 6 bases, with 14 bases between. Germline V gene sequence: CDR1 MDHEN, CDR2 SYDVKM. CDR3 amino acids: CASSLESGSQPQHF. In DNA, the CDR3 is TGTGCCAGCAGTCTGGAATCCGGGAGTCAGCCCCAGCATTTT.

This chain uses TRBV19 with TRBJ2-2; no definite D call. The V and J ends lost 7 bases and 2 bases respectively, with 11 bases between them. Germline V gene lookup returns CDR1 LNHDA and CDR2 SQIVND (reference sequence). The CDR3 has 14 amino acids. The CDR3 region is CASNPYINTGELFF. For the CDR3, the DNA is TGTGCCAGTAACCCATACATCAACACCGGGGAGCTGTTTTTT.